A selection of T cell receptor beta chains follows, all from one sample in a study of blood T cell repertoires in COVID-19. Repertoires were generated with immunoSEQ multiplex PCR, while TCRdb's copy carries only in-frame clones and drops some. The sample lists over 350,000 clones, about 85% occurring once. The specimen was PBMCs or T cells enriched from blood (not recorded which). These receptors all come from a woman between 18 and 30 years old with acute COVID-19. Both conserved end residues are part of each CDR3. A D gene is named only where the DNA matches it firmly. Only part of the rows carry a size: once, few, many, or a class if the clone is expanded.

d_call j_call v_call clone_size cdr3_aa cdr3_nt
TRBD1 TRBJ1-1 TRBV19 NA CASKRQGTNTEAFF TGTGCCAGCAAGAGACAGGGGACGAACACTGAAGCTTTCTTT
TRBD1 TRBJ2-5 TRBV18 NA CASSRVRDRGQETQYF TGTGCCAGCTCACGAGTCCGGGACAGGGGGCAAGAGACCCAGTACTTC
TRBD1 TRBJ2-3 TRBV19 once CASTQKRGRGDTQYF TGTGCCAGTACCCAGAAGAGGGGGCGTGGAGATACGCAGTATTTT
NA TRBJ2-1 TRBV7-2 NA CASTPGSSYNEQFF TGTGCCAGCACCCCGGGTAGCTCCTACAATGAGCAGTTCTTC
NA TRBJ1-2 TRBV5-5 NA CASSLADSSNGYTF TGTGCCAGCAGCTTGGCAGACAGTAGTAATGGCTACACCTTC
TRBD1 TRBJ1-5 TRBV5-1 once CASSLEGTGNQPQHF TGCGCCAGCAGCTTGGAAGGGACAGGGAATCAGCCCCAGCATTTT
TRBD2 TRBJ2-6 TRBV9 NA CASSPPTSGGSGANVLTF TGTGCCAGCAGCCCCCCAACTAGCGGGGGCTCTGGGGCCAACGTCCTGACTTTC
NA TRBJ1-1 TRBV30 NA CAWTRAQRNTEAFF TGTGCCTGGACCAGAGCGCAGAGGAACACTGAAGCTTTCTTT
TRBD1 TRBJ1-3 TRBV6-6 NA CASSRSGQPNSGNTIYF TGTGCCAGCAGCCGATCGGGACAGCCTAACTCTGGAAACACCATATATTTT
TRBD2 TRBJ2-3 TRBV19 NA CASTRGGTDTQYF TGTGCCAGTACCCGCGGGGGTACAGATACGCAGTATTTT
TRBD1 TRBJ1-1 TRBV18 once CASSPPQGVEAFF TGTGCCAGCTCACCACCTCAGGGGGTTGAAGCTTTCTTT
TRBD1 TRBJ2-7 TRBV2 few CASSDTGAHYEQYF TGTGCCAGCAGCGATACAGGGGCCCACTACGAGCAGTACTTC
TRBD2 TRBJ2-1 TRBV6-1 NA CASSEPGGKQFF TGTGCCAGCAGTGAGCCCGGGGGGAAACAGTTCTTC
NA TRBJ1-2 TRBV7-2 NA CASSSSSYDYGYTF TGTGCCAGCAGCTCCAGTTCGTATGACTATGGCTACACCTTC
NA TRBJ1-6 TRBV10-3 NA CAISAINSPLHF TGTGCCATCAGTGCCATTAATTCACCCCTCCACTTT
NA TRBJ2-2 TRBV6-5 NA CASSFEPNTGELFF TGTGCCAGCAGTTTTGAGCCGAACACCGGGGAGCTGTTTTTT
NA TRBJ2-2 TRBV9 NA CASSVGLLARNTGELFF TGTGCCAGCAGCGTAGGTCTTCTAGCGAGGAACACCGGGGAGCTGTTTTTT
NA TRBJ2-1 TRBV12-5 NA CASGFGGIGEQFF TGTGCTAGTGGTTTTGGAGGGATCGGGGAGCAGTTCTTC
NA TRBJ2-3 TRBV5-5 NA CASSTGGPLFSTDTQYF TGTGCCAGCAGCACGGGGGGCCCGTTGTTTAGCACAGATACGCAGTATTTT
NA TRBJ1-6 TRBV6-4 NA CASSDSDKNSPLHF TGTGCCAGCAGTGACTCAGACAAGAATTCACCCCTCCACTTT
TRBD1 TRBJ1-4 TRBV5-1 NA CASSLVKGAEKLFF TGCGCCAGCAGCTTGGTAAAGGGGGCTGAAAAACTGTTTTTT
NA TRBJ1-5 TRBV5-6 NA CASSLKQGSNQPQHF TGTGCCAGCAGCTTGAAACAGGGAAGCAATCAGCCCCAGCATTTT
TRBD1 TRBJ1-3 TRBV25-1 NA CASSELTGENTIYF TGTGCCAGCAGTGAATTGACAGGGGAGAACACCATATATTTT
TRBD2 TRBJ2-7 TRBV9 NA CASSVVLAGMDEQYF TGTGCCAGCAGCGTAGTACTAGCGGGGATGGACGAGCAGTACTTC
NA TRBJ2-7 TRBV5-5 once CASSQARRSSYEQYF TGTGCCAGCAGCCAAGCCAGGAGGAGCTCCTACGAGCAGTACTTC
NA TRBJ1-3 TRBV3-1/TRBV3-2 NA CASSPGNTIYF TGTGCCAGCAGCCCGGGGAACACCATATATTTT
TRBD1 TRBJ1-2 TRBV6-2/TRBV6-3 NA CASSRSTGFYGYTF TGTGCCAGCAGTCGCTCGACAGGGTTTTATGGCTACACCTTC
NA TRBJ1-1 TRBV6-9 NA CARVRGRQAFF TGTGCCAGGGTCAGGGGACGACAAGCTTTCTTT
TRBD2 TRBJ2-5 TRBV9 NA CASSLEPGGPQETQYF TGTGCCAGCAGTTTAGAGCCGGGGGGGCCCCAAGAGACCCAGTACTTC
NA TRBJ2-5 TRBV5-4 NA CASSLAAGAETQYF TGTGCCAGCAGCTTGGCGGCGGGGGCGGAGACCCAGTACTTC
NA TRBJ2-7 TRBV28 NA CASSSPLQRGIKTDFYEQYF TGTGCCAGCAGTTCCCCCTTACAGAGGGGGATCAAGACGGATTTCTACGAGCAGTACTTC
NA TRBJ2-2 TRBV7-6 NA CASSLTHTNTGELFF TGTGCCAGCAGCTTAACCCACACAAACACCGGGGAGCTGTTTTTT
TRBD1 TRBJ1-4 TRBV2 NA CASSEPTGFTNEKLFF TGTGCCAGCAGTGAACCGACAGGGTTCACTAATGAAAAACTGTTTTTT
NA TRBJ2-7 TRBV28 NA CASSSLGYEQYF TGTGCCAGCAGTTCCCTAGGCTACGAGCAGTACTTC
NA TRBJ2-7 TRBV3-1/TRBV3-2 NA CASSQGLQGSYEQYF TGTGCCAGCAGCCAAGGGCTGCAGGGTTCCTACGAGCAGTACTTC
TRBD2 TRBJ2-1 TRBV30 once CAWSGLAGRSEQFF TGTGCCTGGAGTGGACTAGCGGGGCGGAGTGAGCAGTTCTTC
NA TRBJ2-5 TRBV5-1 NA CASSLASRKETQYF TGCGCCAGCAGCTTGGCCTCTAGAAAAGAGACCCAGTACTTC
TRBD2 TRBJ2-1 TRBV5-1 NA CARYSAGGPRNEQFF TGCGCCCGCTACTCAGCGGGGGGGCCTCGGAATGAGCAGTTCTTC
NA TRBJ1-1 TRBV29-1 NA CSVGGSEAFF TGCAGCGTCGGGGGAAGTGAAGCTTTCTTT
TRBD2 TRBJ2-4 TRBV7-8 NA CASSPLTSGSGIQYF TGTGCCAGCAGCCCCCTGACTAGCGGGAGTGGCATTCAGTACTTC
NA TRBJ2-1 TRBV11-2 once CASSLVKGPYNEQFF TGTGCCAGCAGCTTAGTAAAGGGGCCCTACAATGAGCAGTTCTTC
TRBD2 TRBJ2-3 TRBV11-2 once CASSLVPSGSSEDTQYF TGTGCCAGCAGCTTAGTTCCCAGCGGGAGTTCGGAAGATACGCAGTATTTT
NA TRBJ1-2 TRBV28 NA CASAAGDYGYTF TGTGCCAGCGCCGCGGGGGACTATGGCTACACCTTC
NA TRBJ2-7 TRBV6-2/TRBV6-3 few CASSYGAAYEQYF TGTGCCAGCAGTTACGGGGCCGCCTACGAGCAGTACTTC
TRBD1 TRBJ1-3 TRBV18 NA CASSPLGDSRGHVENTIYF TGTGCCAGCTCACCACTAGGGGACAGTCGCGGTCATGTCGAAAACACCATATATTTT
NA TRBJ1-4 TRBV7-2 NA CASSSIRGNEKLFF TGTGCCAGCAGCTCCATACGGGGAAACGAAAAACTGTTTTTT
TRBD1 TRBJ2-2 TRBV6-5 NA CATVLQGAGTGELFF TGTGCCACTGTCCTGCAGGGGGCGGGCACCGGGGAGCTGTTTTTT
NA TRBJ1-4 TRBV18 NA CASSTPGEKLFF TGTGCCAGCTCAACCCCAGGGGAAAAACTGTTTTTT
NA TRBJ2-3 TRBV7-9 NA CASSFQGYSSTDTQYF TGTGCCAGCAGCTTCCAGGGGTACAGTTCCACAGATACGCAGTATTTT
NA TRBJ1-6 TRBV7-3 NA CASSLTDTYNSPLHF TGTGCCAGCAGCTTGACAGACACCTATAATTCACCCCTCCACTTT
TRBD1 TRBJ1-6 TRBV7-3 NA CASSLNYRGNSPLHF TGTGCCAGCAGCTTAAACTACAGGGGTAATTCACCCCTCCACTTT
TRBD1 TRBJ1-1 TRBV7-2 NA CASSLVLFRTGGAGTEAFF TGTGCCAGCAGCTTAGTCCTTTTTAGGACAGGGGGCGCCGGAACTGAAGCTTTCTTT
TRBD2 TRBJ2-3 TRBV7-2 NA CASSLELAGPTDTQYF TGTGCCAGCAGCTTAGAGCTAGCGGGACCCACAGATACGCAGTATTTT
NA TRBJ2-5 TRBV7-2 NA CASSPIRLGLETQYF TGTGCCAGCAGCCCTATCCGTCTAGGTTTGGAGACCCAGTACTTC
NA TRBJ2-1 TRBV20-1 NA CSASATSIEQFF TGCAGTGCTAGTGCTACTAGCATTGAGCAGTTCTTC
TRBD2 TRBJ2-1 TRBV9 few CASSLRAGGQYNEQFF TGTGCCAGCAGCTTAAGAGCGGGGGGACAATACAATGAGCAGTTCTTC
TRBD1 TRBJ1-3 TRBV7-3 NA CASSLTTGGPGNTIYF TGTGCCAGCAGCTTAACGACAGGGGGCCCTGGAAACACCATATATTTT
TRBD2 TRBJ2-7 TRBV28 NA CASSPLGGTSGARSYEQYF TGTGCCAGCAGTCCATTGGGCGGGACTAGCGGGGCGAGATCCTACGAGCAGTACTTC